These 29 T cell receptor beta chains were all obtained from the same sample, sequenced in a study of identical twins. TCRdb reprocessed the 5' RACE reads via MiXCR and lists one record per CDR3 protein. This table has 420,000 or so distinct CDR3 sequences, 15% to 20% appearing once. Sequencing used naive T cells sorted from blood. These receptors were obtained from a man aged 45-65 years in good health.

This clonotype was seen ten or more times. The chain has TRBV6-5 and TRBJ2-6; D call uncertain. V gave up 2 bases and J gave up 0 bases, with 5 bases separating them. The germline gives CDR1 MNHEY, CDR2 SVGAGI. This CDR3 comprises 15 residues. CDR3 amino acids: CASSYRYSGANVLTF. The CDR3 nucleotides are TGTGCCAGCAGTTACCGCTACTCTGGGGCCAACGTCCTGACTTTC.

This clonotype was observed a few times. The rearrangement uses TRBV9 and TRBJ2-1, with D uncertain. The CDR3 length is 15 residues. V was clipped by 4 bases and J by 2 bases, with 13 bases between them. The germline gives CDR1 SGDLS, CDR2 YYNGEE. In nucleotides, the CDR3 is TGTGCCAGCAGCTCGCGACTTCCCCCCTACAATGAGCAGTTCTTC. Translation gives CASSSRLPPYNEQFF.

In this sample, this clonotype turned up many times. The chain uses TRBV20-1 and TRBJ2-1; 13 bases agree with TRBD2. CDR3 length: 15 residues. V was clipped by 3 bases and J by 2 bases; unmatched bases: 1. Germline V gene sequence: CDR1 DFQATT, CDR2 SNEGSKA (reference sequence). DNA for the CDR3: TGCAGTGCTAGGGGACTAGCGGGAACCTACAATGAGCAGTTCTTC. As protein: CSARGLAGTYNEQFF.

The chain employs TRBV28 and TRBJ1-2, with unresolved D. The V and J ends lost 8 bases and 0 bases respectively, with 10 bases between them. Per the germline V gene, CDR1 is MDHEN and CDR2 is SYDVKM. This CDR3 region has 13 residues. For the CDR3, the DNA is TGTGCCAGCTCGGACGTAACTAACTATGGCTACACCTTC. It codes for CASSDVTNYGYTF.

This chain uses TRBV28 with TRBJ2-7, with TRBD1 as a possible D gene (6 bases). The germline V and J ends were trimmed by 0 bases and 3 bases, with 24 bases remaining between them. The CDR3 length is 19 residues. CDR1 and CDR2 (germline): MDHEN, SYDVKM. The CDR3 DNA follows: TGTGCCAGCAGTTTATGGTCAGGAGTGATGGGGACAAAAGTCTACGAGCAGTACTTC. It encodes CASSLWSGVMGTKVYEQYF. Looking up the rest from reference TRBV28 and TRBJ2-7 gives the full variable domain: DVKVTQSSRYLVKRTGEKVFLECVQDMDHENMFWYRQDPGLGLRLIYFSYDVKMKEKGDIPEGYSVSREKKERFSLILESASTNQTSMYLCASSLWSGVMGTKVYEQYFGPGTRLTVT.

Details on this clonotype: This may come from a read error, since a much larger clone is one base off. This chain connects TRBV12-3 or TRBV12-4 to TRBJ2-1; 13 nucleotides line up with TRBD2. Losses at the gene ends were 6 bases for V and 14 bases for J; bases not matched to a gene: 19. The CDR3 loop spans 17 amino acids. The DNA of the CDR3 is TGTGCCAGCAGCTGGGCCGGGACTAGCGGGGTCTCGAGGGTGAAGTTCTTC. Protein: CASSWAGTSGVSRVKFF.

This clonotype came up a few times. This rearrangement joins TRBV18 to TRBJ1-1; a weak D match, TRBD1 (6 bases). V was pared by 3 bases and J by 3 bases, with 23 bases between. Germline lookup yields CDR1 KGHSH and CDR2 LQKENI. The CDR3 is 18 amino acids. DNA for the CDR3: TGTGCCAGCTCACCTTATGTTCGGGGGGCCCCAGGATACACTGAAGCTTTCTTT. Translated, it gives CASSPYVRGAPGYTEAFF.

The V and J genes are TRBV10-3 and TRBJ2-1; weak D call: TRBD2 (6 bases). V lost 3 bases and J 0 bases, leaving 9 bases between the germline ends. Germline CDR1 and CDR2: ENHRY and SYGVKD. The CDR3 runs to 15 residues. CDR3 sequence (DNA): TGTGCCATCAGTGAAATCGGGAGCTCCTACAATGAGCAGTTCTTC. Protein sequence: CAISEIGSSYNEQFF.

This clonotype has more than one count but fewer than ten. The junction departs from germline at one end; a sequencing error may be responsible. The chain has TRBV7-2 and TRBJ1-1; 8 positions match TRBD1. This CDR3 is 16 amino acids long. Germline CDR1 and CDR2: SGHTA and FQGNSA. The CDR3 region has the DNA TGTGCCAGCAGCCCCGGAGGTGGTTGGACAGGGAGTCGCCCCAAATTT. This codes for CASSPGGGWTGSRPKF.

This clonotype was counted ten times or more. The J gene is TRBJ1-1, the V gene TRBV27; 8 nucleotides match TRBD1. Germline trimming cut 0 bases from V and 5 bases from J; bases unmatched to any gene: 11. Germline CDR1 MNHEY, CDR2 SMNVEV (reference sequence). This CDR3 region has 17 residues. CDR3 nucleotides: TGTGCCAGCAGTTTATCGCCTCCCGACAGGGGTTGGACTGAAGCTTTCTTT. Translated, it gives CASSLSPPDRGWTEAFF.

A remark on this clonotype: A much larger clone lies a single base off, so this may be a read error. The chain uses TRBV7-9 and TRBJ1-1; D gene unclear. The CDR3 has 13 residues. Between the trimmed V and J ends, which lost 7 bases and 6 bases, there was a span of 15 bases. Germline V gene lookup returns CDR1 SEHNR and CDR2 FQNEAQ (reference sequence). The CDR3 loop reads CASTPGSNAEAFF. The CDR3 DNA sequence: TGTGCCAGCACCCCGGGCAGTAACGCTGAAGCTTTCTTT.

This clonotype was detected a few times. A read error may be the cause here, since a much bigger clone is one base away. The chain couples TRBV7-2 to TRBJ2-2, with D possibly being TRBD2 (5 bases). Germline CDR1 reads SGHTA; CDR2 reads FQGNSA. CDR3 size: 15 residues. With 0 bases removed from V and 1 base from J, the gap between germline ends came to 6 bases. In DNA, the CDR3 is TGTGCCAGCAGCTTAGCGGGAGTGAACACCGGGGAGCTGTTTTTT. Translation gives CASSLAGVNTGELFF.

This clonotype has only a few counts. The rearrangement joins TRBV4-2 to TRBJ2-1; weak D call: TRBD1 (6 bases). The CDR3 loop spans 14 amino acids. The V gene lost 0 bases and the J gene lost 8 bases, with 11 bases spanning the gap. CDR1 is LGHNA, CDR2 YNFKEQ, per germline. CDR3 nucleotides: TGTGCCAGCAGCCAAGATGCAGGGGCGGATGAGCAGTTCTTC. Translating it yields CASSQDAGADEQFF.

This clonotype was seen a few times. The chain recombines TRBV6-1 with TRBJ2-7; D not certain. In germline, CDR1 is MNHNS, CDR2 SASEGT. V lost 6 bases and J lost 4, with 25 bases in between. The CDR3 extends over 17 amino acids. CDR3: CASSPEGISLILYEQYF. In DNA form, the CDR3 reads TGTGCCAGCAGCCCCGAAGGGATCTCCCTTATACTTTACGAGCAGTACTTC.

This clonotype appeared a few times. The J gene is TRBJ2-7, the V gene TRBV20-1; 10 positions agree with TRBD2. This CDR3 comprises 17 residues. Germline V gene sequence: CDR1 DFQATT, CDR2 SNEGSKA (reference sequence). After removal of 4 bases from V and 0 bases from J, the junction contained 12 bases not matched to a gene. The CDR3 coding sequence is TGCAGTGCTAAGTCCTGGACTAGCGGACCGACCTCCTACGAGCAGTACTTC. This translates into CSAKSWTSGPTSYEQYF.

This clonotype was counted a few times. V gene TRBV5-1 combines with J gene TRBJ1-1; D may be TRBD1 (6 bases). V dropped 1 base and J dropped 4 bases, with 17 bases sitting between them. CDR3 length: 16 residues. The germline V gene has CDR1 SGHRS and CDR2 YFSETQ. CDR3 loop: CASSLQQGSVGTEAFF. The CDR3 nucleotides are TGCGCCAGCAGCTTGCAACAGGGAAGTGTAGGCACTGAAGCTTTCTTT.

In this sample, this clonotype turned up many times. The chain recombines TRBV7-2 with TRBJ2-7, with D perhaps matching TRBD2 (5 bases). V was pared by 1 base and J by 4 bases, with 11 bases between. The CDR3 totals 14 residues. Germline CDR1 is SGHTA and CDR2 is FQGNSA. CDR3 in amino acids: CASSLEVARYEQYF. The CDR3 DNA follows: TGTGCCAGCAGCTTAGAAGTAGCGCGTTACGAGCAGTACTTC.

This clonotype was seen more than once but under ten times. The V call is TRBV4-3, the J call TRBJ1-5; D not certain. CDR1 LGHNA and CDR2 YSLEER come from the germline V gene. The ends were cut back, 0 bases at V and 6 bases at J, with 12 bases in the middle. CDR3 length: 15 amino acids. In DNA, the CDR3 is TGCGCCAGCAGCCAAGAGGTTGGATTAGGTCAGCCCCAGCATTTT. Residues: CASSQEVGLGQPQHF.

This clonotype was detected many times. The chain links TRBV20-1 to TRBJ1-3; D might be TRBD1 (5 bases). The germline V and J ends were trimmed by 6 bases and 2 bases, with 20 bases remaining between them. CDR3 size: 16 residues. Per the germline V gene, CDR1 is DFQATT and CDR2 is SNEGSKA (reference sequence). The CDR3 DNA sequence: TGCAGTGCCAGCGGGGTGGGGGGATTAACTGGAAACACCATATATTTT. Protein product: CSASGVGGLTGNTIYF.

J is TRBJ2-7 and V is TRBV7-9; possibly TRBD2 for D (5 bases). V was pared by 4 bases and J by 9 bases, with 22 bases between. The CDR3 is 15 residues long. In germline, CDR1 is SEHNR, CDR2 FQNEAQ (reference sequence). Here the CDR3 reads CASSSPPGLAKVQYF. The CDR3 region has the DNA TGTGCCAGCAGCTCACCCCCCGGACTGGCTAAAGTGCAGTACTTC.

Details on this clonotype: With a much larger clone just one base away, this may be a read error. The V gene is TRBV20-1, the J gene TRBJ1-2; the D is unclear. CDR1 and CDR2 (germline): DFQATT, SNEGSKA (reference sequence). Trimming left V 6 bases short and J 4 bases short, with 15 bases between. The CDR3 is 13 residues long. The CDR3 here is CSAPGNLGYGYTF. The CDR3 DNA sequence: TGCAGTGCGCCCGGCAATCTGGGCTATGGCTACACCTTC.

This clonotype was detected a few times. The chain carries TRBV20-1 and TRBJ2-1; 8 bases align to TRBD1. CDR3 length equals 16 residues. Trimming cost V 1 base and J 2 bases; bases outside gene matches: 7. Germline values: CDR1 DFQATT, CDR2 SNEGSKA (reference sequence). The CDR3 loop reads CSARAIPGQAYNEQFF. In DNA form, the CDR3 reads TGCAGTGCTAGAGCTATCCCGGGACAGGCCTACAATGAGCAGTTCTTC.

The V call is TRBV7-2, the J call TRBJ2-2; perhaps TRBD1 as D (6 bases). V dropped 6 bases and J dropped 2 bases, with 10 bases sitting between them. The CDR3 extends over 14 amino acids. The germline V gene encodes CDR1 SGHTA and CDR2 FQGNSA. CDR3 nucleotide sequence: TGTGCCAGCAGGAAGGACAGTAACACCGGGGAGCTGTTTTTT. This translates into CASRKDSNTGELFF.

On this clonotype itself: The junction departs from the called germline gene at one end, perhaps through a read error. The CDR3 coding sequence is TGTGCCAGCAGTTTAGAGACTAGCGGGTTGAAAGAGACCCAGCACTTC. Translated, it gives CASSLETSGLKETQHF. The chain combines TRBV12-3 or TRBV12-4 with TRBJ2-5; 10 bases align to TRBD2. This CDR3 contains 16 residues.

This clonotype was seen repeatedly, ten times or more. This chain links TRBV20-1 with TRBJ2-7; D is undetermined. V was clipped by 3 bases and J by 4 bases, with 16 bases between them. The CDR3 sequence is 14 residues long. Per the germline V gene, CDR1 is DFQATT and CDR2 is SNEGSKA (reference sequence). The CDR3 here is CSASRSAENYEQYF. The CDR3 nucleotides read TGCAGTGCTAGTAGGTCGGCGGAGAATTACGAGCAGTACTTC.

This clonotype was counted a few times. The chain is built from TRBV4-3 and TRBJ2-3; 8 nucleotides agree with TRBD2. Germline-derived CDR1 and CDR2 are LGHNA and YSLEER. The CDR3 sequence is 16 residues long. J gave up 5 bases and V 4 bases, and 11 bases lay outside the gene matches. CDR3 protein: CASSPRLAPMVDTQYF. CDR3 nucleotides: TGCGCCAGCAGCCCCAGACTAGCGCCGATGGTAGATACGCAGTATTTT.

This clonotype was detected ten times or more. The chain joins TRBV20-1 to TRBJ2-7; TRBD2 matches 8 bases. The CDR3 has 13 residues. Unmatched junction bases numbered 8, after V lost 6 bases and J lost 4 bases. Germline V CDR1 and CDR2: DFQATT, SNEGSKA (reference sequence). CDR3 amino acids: CSAILGRGYEQYF. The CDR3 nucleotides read TGCAGTGCCATCCTCGGGAGGGGGTACGAGCAGTACTTC.

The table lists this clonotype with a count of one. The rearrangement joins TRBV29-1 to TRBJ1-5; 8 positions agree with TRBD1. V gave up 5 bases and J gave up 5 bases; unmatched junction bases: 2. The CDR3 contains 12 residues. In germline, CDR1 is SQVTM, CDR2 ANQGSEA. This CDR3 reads CSVKDRDQPQHF. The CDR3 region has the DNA TGCAGCGTTAAGGACAGGGATCAGCCCCAGCATTTT. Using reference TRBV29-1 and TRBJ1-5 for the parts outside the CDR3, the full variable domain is SAVISQKPSRDICQRGTSLTIQCQVDSQVTMMFWYRQQPGQSLTLIATANQGSEATYESGFVIDKFPISRPNLTFSTLTVSNMSPEDSSIYLCSVKDRDQPQHFGDGTRLSIL.

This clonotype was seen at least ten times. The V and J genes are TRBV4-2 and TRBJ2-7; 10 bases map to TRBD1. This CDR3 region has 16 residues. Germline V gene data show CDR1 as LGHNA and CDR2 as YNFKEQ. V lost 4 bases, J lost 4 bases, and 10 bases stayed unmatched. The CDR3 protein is CASSRTGTGDGYEQYF. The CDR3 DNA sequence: TGTGCCAGCAGCCGGACCGGGACAGGGGACGGTTACGAGCAGTACTTC.